This paragraph covers one T cell receptor beta chain sequence. As yet, its antigen is unknown. The CDR3 runs to 16 residues. The sample originates from a study of memory B cells and T cells in multiple sclerosis. This table comes from immunoSEQ multiplex PCR, and its TCRdb copy is limited to in-frame clones, with some not included. Of about 15,000 clones listed, 69% are singletons. Study outcomes and limitations: Clone-set sizes differed between compartments, so shared clonotype counts needed normalization.

The rearrangement joins TRBV21-1 to TRBJ2-7; the table assigns TRBD2, which was not confirmed against the DNA. TRBV21-1 is an annotated pseudogene. The specimen sequenced was memory (CD45RO+) CD4+ T cells from blood. The origin of this receptor is a human donor with multiple sclerosis. The CDR3 spells CASSKALLRGIYEQYF. The CDR3 nucleotides are TGTGCCAGCAGCAAAGCGCTTTTGAGAGGGATCTACGAGCAGTACTTC.